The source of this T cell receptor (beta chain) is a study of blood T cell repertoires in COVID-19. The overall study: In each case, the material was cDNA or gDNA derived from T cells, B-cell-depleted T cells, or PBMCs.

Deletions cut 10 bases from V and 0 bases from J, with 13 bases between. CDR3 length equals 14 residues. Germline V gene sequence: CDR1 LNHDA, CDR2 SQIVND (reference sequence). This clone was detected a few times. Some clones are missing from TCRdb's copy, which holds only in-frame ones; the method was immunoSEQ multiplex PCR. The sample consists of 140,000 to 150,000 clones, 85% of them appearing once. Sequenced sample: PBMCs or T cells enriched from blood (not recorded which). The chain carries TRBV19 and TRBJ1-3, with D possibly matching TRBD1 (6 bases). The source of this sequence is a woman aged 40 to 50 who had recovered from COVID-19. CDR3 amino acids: CATLGQYSGNTIYF. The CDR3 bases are TGTGCCACCCTGGGACAATACTCTGGAAACACCATATATTTT.